These 2 T cell receptor beta chains were sequenced from one sample in a study of blood T cell repertoires in COVID-19. TCRdb keeps only in-frame clones here, not all; method: immunoSEQ multiplex PCR. The data contain roughly 360,000 clones, around 87% of them singletons. The specimen was PBMCs or T cells enriched from blood (not recorded which). The receptors were sampled from a man aged 25-45 years who had recovered from COVID-19.

The rearrangement links TRBV6-1 to TRBJ2-7; the D gene is possibly TRBD1 (6 bases). CDR1 is MNHNS, CDR2 SASEGT, per germline. The V gene lost 2 bases and the J gene lost 3 bases, with 11 bases spanning the gap. This CDR3 has 14 amino acids. CDR3 nucleotide sequence: TGTGCCAGCAGTGAACTGGGACATCTCTACGAGCAGTACTTC. This encodes CASSELGHLYEQYF.

The V and J genes are TRBV7-3 and TRBJ2-1; 7 nucleotides match TRBD2. The V gene end was trimmed by 5 bases and the J gene end by 3 bases; junction bases not matched to a gene: 7. Germline lookup yields CDR1 SGHTA and CDR2 FQGTGA. The CDR3 is made up of 15 amino acids. This CDR3 is CASSILGTNYNEQFF. The CDR3 nucleotides read TGTGCCAGCAGCATCCTCGGGACTAACTACAATGAGCAGTTCTTC.